Listed here are 18 T cell receptor beta chains from one sample, sequenced in a study of early T cells in non-severe SARS-CoV-2 infection. TCRdb analysed the 5' RACE reads with MiXCR anew, one entry per CDR3 protein. The profile shows approximately 58,000 distinct CDR3 sequences, around 10% of them singletons. The sequencing input was whole blood. The receptors stem from an adult who was a healthcare worker with PCR-confirmed SARS-CoV-2 infection or an uninfected control (not recorded which).

In its sample, this clonotype was seen a few times. V gene TRBV29-1 combines with J gene TRBJ1-4; a possible D gene is TRBD1 (5 bases). CDR3 length: 13 amino acids. In germline, CDR1 is SQVTM, CDR2 ANQGSEA. Trimming took off 4 bases at V and 0 bases at J, with 6 bases between the two ends. This CDR3 is CSVGGATNEKLFF. DNA for the CDR3: TGCAGCGTTGGAGGGGCAACTAATGAAAAACTGTTTTTT. The variable domain in full, with the rest retrieved from reference TRBV29-1 and TRBJ1-4, is SAVISQKPSRDICQRGTSLTIQCQVDSQVTMMFWYRQQPGQSLTLIATANQGSEATYESGFVIDKFPISRPNLTFSTLTVSNMSPEDSSIYLCSVGGATNEKLFFGSGTQLSVL.

In this sample, this clonotype turned up many times. V gene TRBV2 combines with J gene TRBJ2-1, with a possible D match to TRBD1 (6 bases). There are 17 residues in the CDR3. V lost 6 bases and J lost 6, with 24 bases in between. In germline, CDR1 is SNHLY, CDR2 FYNNEI. The CDR3 region is CASSPLSGTRLINEQFF. Written as DNA, the CDR3 is TGTGCCAGCAGCCCCCTGTCGGGGACACGCCTTATCAATGAGCAGTTCTTC.

The table lists this clonotype with a few counts. For the CDR3, the DNA is TGTGCCAGCAGCCAAGTACCGAACACTGAAGCTTTCTTT. Translating it yields CASSQVPNTEAFF. The chain couples TRBV14 to TRBJ1-1, with D unresolved. CDR3 length equals 13 residues. V was clipped by 1 base and J by 1 base, with 4 bases between them. Germline CDR1 SGHDN, CDR2 FVKESK. Variable domain in full (rest from reference TRBV14 and TRBJ1-1): EAGVTQFPSHSVIEKGQTVTLRCDPISGHDNLYWYRRVMGKEIKFLLHFVKESKQDESGMPNNRFLAERTGGTYSTLKVQPAELEDSGVYFCASSQVPNTEAFFGQGTRLTVV.

A few counts support this clonotype. V is TRBV7-9 and J is TRBJ2-7; D is unresolved. With 2 bases removed from V and 2 bases from J, the gap between germline ends came to 10 bases. CDR3 size: 14 residues. Germline values: CDR1 SEHNR, CDR2 FQNEAQ (reference sequence). The CDR3 DNA is TGTGCCAGCAGCTTAAGGACGGAAGCCTACGAGCAGTACTTC. Translated: CASSLRTEAYEQYF. The complete variable domain, with remaining parts taken from reference TRBV7-9 and TRBJ2-7, reads DTGVSQNPRHKITKRGQNVTFRCDPISEHNRLYWYRQTLGQGPEFLTYFQNEAQLEKSRLLSDRFSAERPKGSFSTLEIQRTEQGDSAMYLCASSLRTEAYEQYFGPGTRLTVT.

This clonotype has just a few counts. This may arise from a read error, as a much more abundant clone is one base away. This chain connects TRBV20-1 to TRBJ2-7; no definite D call. Germline V gene sequence: CDR1 DFQATT, CDR2 SNEGSKA (reference sequence). This CDR3 region has 10 residues. The CDR3 bases are TGCGGTGCTGGGGACTACGAGCAGTACTTC. Protein sequence: CGAGDYEQYF.

This clonotype came up a few times. The rearrangement uses TRBV29-1 and TRBJ2-1; D uncertain. The CDR3 is 13 amino acids. The germline V and J ends were trimmed by 6 bases and 6 bases, with 15 bases remaining between them. CDR1 and CDR2 from the germline V gene are SQVTM and ANQGSEA. CDR3 region: CSVVPGIINEQFF. The DNA for the CDR3 is TGCAGCGTCGTACCGGGCATAATCAATGAGCAGTTCTTC.

This chain connects TRBV9 to TRBJ1-5; D gene ambiguous. Germline values: CDR1 SGDLS, CDR2 YYNGEE. Trimming took off 4 bases at V and 1 base at J, with 6 bases between the two ends. The CDR3 totals 13 residues. CDR3 DNA: TGTGCCAGCAGCAAGGAAAGCAATCAGCCCCAGCATTTT. Its protein product is CASSKESNQPQHF.

This clonotype was seen more than once but under ten times. The rearrangement joins TRBV10-3 to TRBJ1-5; D may be TRBD1 (5 bases). Germline-derived CDR1 and CDR2 are ENHRY and SYGVKD. V was trimmed by 4 bases and J by 1 base, leaving 8 bases between them. This CDR3 spans 14 amino acids. The DNA of the CDR3 is TGTGCCATCAGTGGGCAGGGCAGCAATCAGCCCCAGCATTTT. Its translation: CAISGQGSNQPQHF.

The J gene is TRBJ1-1, the V gene TRBV30; no firm D call. V was clipped by 3 bases and J by 1 base, with 15 bases between them. CDR3 length: 15 amino acids. The germline CDR1 and CDR2 sequences are GTSNPN and SVGIG (reference sequence). CDR3: CAWSRPNIGNTEAFF. The CDR3 nucleotides read TGTGCCTGGAGCCGACCGAACATCGGGAACACTGAAGCTTTCTTT.

In its sample, this clonotype was seen once. V is TRBV10-2 and J is TRBJ1-1; perhaps TRBD1 as D (5 bases). CDR3 size: 13 residues. CDR1 and CDR2 from the germline V gene are WSHSY and SAAADI. V gave up 2 bases and J gave up 1 base, with 5 bases separating them. CDR3 sequence reads: CASSEGANTEAFF. The CDR3 DNA sequence: TGCGCCAGCAGTGAGGGGGCGAACACTGAAGCTTTCTTT.

The rearrangement joins TRBV28 to TRBJ2-7; 7 nucleotides agree with TRBD1. With 6 bases clipped from V and 2 bases from J, the junction kept 7 bases outside the gene matches. Germline V gene sequence: CDR1 MDHEN, CDR2 SYDVKM. The CDR3 totals 14 residues. This chain's CDR3 is CASRFFQGAYEQYF. CDR3 nucleotides: TGTGCCAGCAGGTTTTTCCAGGGGGCCTACGAGCAGTACTTC. Full variable domain (missing parts from reference TRBV28 and TRBJ2-7): DVKVTQSSRYLVKRTGEKVFLECVQDMDHENMFWYRQDPGLGLRLIYFSYDVKMKEKGDIPEGYSVSREKKERFSLILESASTNQTSMYLCASRFFQGAYEQYFGPGTRLTVT.

This clonotype was observed a handful of times. The chain employs TRBV5-1 and TRBJ2-7; no clear D. Germline loops: CDR1 SGHRS, CDR2 YFSETQ. With 0 bases removed from V and 6 bases from J, the gap between germline ends came to 10 bases. This CDR3 has 13 amino acids. CDR3 DNA sequence: TGCGCCAGCAGCTTGGTTTCGCCGAGCGAGCAGTACTTC. This gives the protein CASSLVSPSEQYF.

The J gene is TRBJ1-2, the V gene TRBV9, with 8 bases lining up with TRBD1. Germline V gene sequence: CDR1 SGDLS, CDR2 YYNGEE. With V trimmed by 5 bases and J by 9 bases, 12 bases remained unmatched. The CDR3 is 14 residues long. The CDR3 here is CASSVRQGYNRYTF. CDR3 DNA: TGTGCCAGCAGTGTTCGACAGGGGTACAATCGCTACACCTTC.

This clonotype has more than one count but fewer than ten. The rearrangement links TRBV29-1 to TRBJ2-1, with no clear D. Trimming pared 4 bases from V and 0 bases from J, leaving 7 bases between. CDR1 is SQVTM and CDR2 is ANQGSEA in the germline V gene. The CDR3 has 13 amino acids. The CDR3 nucleotides are TGCAGCGTTGGAGCAAACTCCTACAATGAGCAGTTCTTC. Amino acids: CSVGANSYNEQFF.

This clonotype was found many times. The genes are TRBV29-1 and TRBJ2-3; D is undetermined. The CDR3 extends over 12 amino acids. Germline V gene sequence: CDR1 SQVTM, CDR2 ANQGSEA. Between the trimmed V and J ends, which lost 2 bases and 6 bases, there was a span of 9 bases. CDR3 sequence (DNA): TGCAGCGTTGAACAGCTTAGTGATACGCAGTATTTT. Amino acids: CSVEQLSDTQYF.

This clonotype occurred a few times. In DNA, the CDR3 is TGTGCCAGCAGCTTCTCGCGTCCCGCCGGGGAGCTGTTTTTT. The encoded protein is CASSFSRPAGELFF. This chain links TRBV11-2 with TRBJ2-2; D uncertain. Germline assignment: CDR1 SGHAT and CDR2 FQNNGV. V lost 3 bases and J lost 6, with 11 bases in between. CDR3 size: 14 residues.

This clonotype was detected a few times. The chain recombines TRBV11-3 with TRBJ2-1; tentative D call: TRBD2 (6 bases). CDR1 and CDR2 from the germline V gene are SGHNT and YENEEA. Trimming left V 6 bases short and J 6 bases short, with 15 bases between. CDR3 length: 14 residues. DNA of the CDR3: TGTGCCAGCAGACAAACGGGGGTCGGCAATGAGCAGTTCTTC. Protein: CASRQTGVGNEQFF.

V is TRBV3-1 and J is TRBJ2-1; the D gene is possibly TRBD1 (6 bases). Trimming stripped 4 bases from V and 1 base from J, with 11 bases between. Germline V gene lookup returns CDR1 LGHDT and CDR2 YNNKEL (reference sequence). The CDR3 is made up of 15 amino acids. This chain's CDR3 is CASSPGVASYNEQFF. The CDR3 bases are TGTGCCAGCAGCCCAGGGGTGGCTTCCTACAATGAGCAGTTCTTC.